The 30 T cell receptor beta chains below come from one sample, sequenced in a study of T cells in Graves' hyperthyroidism and ophthalmopathy. TCR beta CDR3 regions were amplified from RNA transcripts. HTBI primers were used for first-round RT-PCR of the TCR CDR3. TCRdb fed the multiplex PCR reads into MiXCR, producing one record per CDR3 protein. The sample carries some 500,000 distinct CDR3 sequences, roughly an eighth recorded once. The sample consisted of blood. The receptor source for this set is a woman between 18 and 29 years old with Graves' hyperthyroidism.

This clonotype was detected many times. The genes are TRBV19 and TRBJ2-2, with 12 bases aligning to TRBD1. Unmatched junction bases numbered 13, after V lost 7 bases and J lost 7 bases. The CDR3 loop spans 17 amino acids. CDR1 and CDR2 (germline): LNHDA, SQIVND (reference sequence). CDR3 sequence reads: CASTTTRDRGRGGELFF. CDR3 DNA sequence: TGTGCCAGTACCACAACTCGGGACAGGGGGCGAGGCGGGGAGCTGTTTTTT.

A word on this clonotype: A much larger clone lies one base from this, so it may be a read error. It is likely a read error, because the conserved phenylalanine at the end of the CDR3 is missing. The V gene is TRBV5-1, the J gene TRBJ2-5; D gene unclear. CDR3 length equals 14 residues. Trimming removed 4 bases from V and 3 bases from J, with 13 bases in between. The germline gives CDR1 SGHRS, CDR2 YFSETQ. The CDR3 here is CASSPGLSEETQYL. The CDR3 DNA sequence: TGCGCCAGCAGCCCCGGGCTCAGCGAAGAGACCCAGTACCTC.

This clonotype came up many times. The chain combines TRBV28 with TRBJ2-1; the D is unclear. Germline V gene data show CDR1 as MDHEN and CDR2 as SYDVKM. This CDR3 has 12 residues. V was clipped by 5 bases and J by 2 bases, with 4 bases between them. CDR3 sequence: CASSQTYNEQFF. Here the CDR3 DNA reads TGTGCCAGCAGTCAGACCTACAATGAGCAGTTCTTC.

J is TRBJ2-4 and V is TRBV12-3 or TRBV12-4, with 7 bases matching TRBD1. The CDR3 totals 16 residues. Trimming took 1 base from V and 1 from J; bases not matched to a gene: 4. The CDR3 sequence: CASSLGRGLAKNIQYF. Written as DNA, the CDR3 is TGTGCCAGCAGTTTAGGCAGGGGGTTGGCCAAAAACATTCAGTACTTC.

The chain joins TRBV9 to TRBJ1-5, with D maybe TRBD1 (6 bases). CDR1 SGDLS and CDR2 YYNGEE come from the germline V gene. Trimming stripped 3 bases from V and 7 bases from J, with 14 bases between. This CDR3 has 14 amino acids. The CDR3 nucleotides read TGTGCCAGCAGCGGAGGGGGTCTGGGACAGCCCCAGCATTTT. Translation gives CASSGGGLGQPQHF.

The CDR3: CASSLYGVGTDTQYF. CDR3 nucleotides: TGTGCCAGCAGCTTATACGGGGTCGGCACAGATACGCAGTATTTT. This chain joins TRBV7-9 and TRBJ2-3; D might be TRBD2 (5 bases). Germline CDR1 and CDR2: SEHNR and FQNEAQ (reference sequence). V shed 2 bases and J shed 1 base, with 10 bases lying between them. The CDR3 is 15 amino acids.

This clonotype was observed at least ten times. V is TRBV24-1 and J is TRBJ1-5, with a tentative D call TRBD1 (5 bases). V was shortened by 4 bases and J by 5 bases, with 11 bases between the two germline ends. This CDR3 contains 14 residues. CDR1 KGHDR and CDR2 SFDVKD come from the germline V gene. The CDR3 protein is CATSDPQGDQPQHF. In DNA, the CDR3 is TGTGCCACCAGTGACCCCCAAGGGGATCAGCCCCAGCATTTT.

This chain joins TRBV7-3 and TRBJ2-1, with 12 bases matching TRBD2. V was clipped by 1 base and J by 5 bases; unmatched bases: 12. The CDR3 contains 19 residues. Germline V gives CDR1 SGHTA, CDR2 FQGTGA. The CDR3 DNA follows: TGTGCCAGCAGCTTAATACCAAAAACTAGCGGGAGGTCCCACAATGAGCAGTTCTTC. This gives the protein CASSLIPKTSGRSHNEQFF.

This clonotype has at least ten counts. The rearrangement links TRBV18 to TRBJ2-1; D is perhaps TRBD1 (6 bases). The V and J ends lost 2 bases and 9 bases respectively, with 8 bases between them. Germline V gene sequence: CDR1 KGHSH, CDR2 LQKENI. The CDR3 is 12 residues long. CDR3 region: CASSPIGGEQFF. CDR3 in DNA: TGTGCCAGCTCACCAATAGGGGGTGAGCAGTTCTTC.

The chain employs TRBV11-2 and TRBJ2-7, with 7 bases matching TRBD1. The germline CDR1 and CDR2 sequences are SGHAT and FQNNGV. V shed 4 bases and J 2 bases; nucleotides not matched to a gene: 8. The CDR3 runs 15 residues. The CDR3 region is CASSSQPTGPYEQYF. For the CDR3, the DNA is TGTGCCAGCAGCTCCCAGCCGACAGGGCCCTACGAGCAGTACTTC.

This clonotype showed up just a few times. The CDR3 region has the DNA TGTGCCAGCAGCTTGAGAAGCGGGAGTCTCTACAATGAGCAGTTCTTC. As protein: CASSLRSGSLYNEQFF. The chain has TRBV5-5 and TRBJ2-1; 8 bases map to TRBD2. Per germline, CDR1 SGHKS and CDR2 YYEKEE (reference sequence). The CDR3 spans 16 residues. The junction had 6 bases not matched to a gene; V was cut back by 1 base and J by 3 bases.

V is TRBV20-1 and J is TRBJ1-2; 12 nucleotides line up with TRBD1. The V segment lost 0 bases and the J segment 8 bases; nucleotides outside the gene matches: 13. There are 17 residues in the CDR3. Germline V lookup: CDR1 DFQATT, CDR2 SNEGSKA (reference sequence). CDR3 sequence: CSARDPIGDRGLGGYTF. The CDR3 region has the DNA TGCAGTGCTAGAGATCCCATCGGGGACAGGGGGCTTGGGGGCTACACCTTC.

This clonotype came up many times. This rearrangement joins TRBV11-3 to TRBJ2-1; 8 bases fit TRBD2. Trimming took 3 bases from V and 10 from J; bases not matched to a gene: 5. The germline gives CDR1 SGHNT, CDR2 YENEEA. The CDR3 extends over 13 amino acids. In DNA form, the CDR3 reads TGTGCCAGCAGCTTTGGCGGGAGGCTCGAGCAGTTCTTC. Translated, it gives CASSFGGRLEQFF.

Concerning this clonotype itself: Since a much larger clone is just one base distant, this may be a read error. The chain has TRBV7-9 and TRBJ1-2; 8 bases line up with TRBD1. Trimming cost V 8 bases and J 4 bases; bases outside gene matches: 9. The CDR3 has 14 residues. The germline gives CDR1 SEHNR, CDR2 FQNEAQ (reference sequence). The DNA of the CDR3 is TGTGCCAGCTGCCCCTCGGGACAGGTCTATGGCTACACCTTC. Protein product: CASCPSGQVYGYTF.

This clonotype has a count of ten or more. This CDR3 is CASSPETGGQYF. The CDR3 DNA reads as TGTGCCAGCAGCCCGGAAACGGGAGGCCAGTACTTC. V gene TRBV11-3 combines with J gene TRBJ2-5, with 7 bases that match TRBD2. Trimming removed 5 bases from V and 10 bases from J; junction bases left unmatched: 7. The germline gives CDR1 SGHNT, CDR2 YENEEA. The CDR3 contains 12 residues. The full variable domain, in which reference TRBV11-3 and TRBJ2-5 provide the parts outside the CDR3, is EAGVVQSPRYKIIEKKQPVAFWCNPISGHNTLYWYLQNLGQGPELLIRYENEEAVDDSQLPKDRFSAERLKGVDSTLKIQPAELGDSAVYLCASSPETGGQYFGPGTRLLVL.

The V and J genes are TRBV18 and TRBJ2-6; D unclear. The CDR3 covers 16 residues. Germline V gene sequence: CDR1 KGHSH, CDR2 LQKENI. V lost 3 bases to trimming and J lost 4 bases, with 13 bases between them. CDR3 loop: CASSPQTRAGANVLTF. The CDR3 DNA follows: TGTGCCAGCTCACCCCAAACACGGGCCGGGGCCAACGTCCTGACTTTC. Looking up the rest from reference TRBV18 and TRBJ2-6 gives the full variable domain: NAGVMQNPRHLVRRRGQEARLRCSPMKGHSHVYWYRQLPEEGLKFMVYLQKENIIDESGMPKERFSAEFPKEGPSILRIQQVVRGDSAAYFCASSPQTRAGANVLTFGAGSRLTVL.

The CDR3 coding sequence is TGCAGTGCTACTGGACTAGCGGGAAATAACAATGAGCAGTTCTTC. It translates to CSATGLAGNNNEQFF. The chain carries TRBV20-1 and TRBJ2-1, with 12 bases fitting TRBD2. The V segment lost 4 bases and the J segment 5 bases; nucleotides outside the gene matches: 6. This CDR3 spans 15 amino acids. Germline V CDR1 and CDR2: DFQATT, SNEGSKA (reference sequence).

This clonotype was observed at least ten times. The chain joins TRBV4-1 to TRBJ2-5, with D maybe TRBD1 (5 bases). Looked up from germline, CDR1 is MGHRA and CDR2 is YSYEKL. The V end lost 7 bases, the J end lost 1 base, and 16 bases lay between the germline ends. The CDR3 loop spans 15 amino acids. CDR3 sequence: CASTPGSRLQETQYF. Written as DNA, the CDR3 is TGCGCCAGCACCCCAGGGTCGCGGCTCCAAGAGACCCAGTACTTC.

In this sample, this clonotype turned up a few times. The chain uses TRBV19 and TRBJ2-3; 11 bases match TRBD1. V lost 3 bases and J lost 4; bases outside the gene matches: 0. CDR3 length equals 14 residues. Germline-derived CDR1 and CDR2 are LNHDA and SQIVND (reference sequence). The CDR3 region has the DNA TGTGCCAGTAGTATGGGACAGGGGGCAGATACGCAGTATTTT. Encoded protein: CASSMGQGADTQYF.

This clonotype turned up a few times. At one end, the junction sequence differs from germline, possibly due to a read error. This rearrangement joins TRBV19 to TRBJ1-4, with 10 bases identical to TRBD1. CDR3 length: 16 amino acids. Germline CDR1 and CDR2: LNHDA and SQIVND (reference sequence). The CDR3 loop is CASSRNRDRGNEELFF. In DNA form, the CDR3 reads TGTGCCAGTAGTCGAAACCGGGACAGGGGTAATGAAGAACTGTTTTTT.

The chain employs TRBV3-1 and TRBJ2-2; TRBD2 matches at 8 bases. The CDR3 totals 15 residues. Germline trimming cut 5 bases from V and 9 bases from J; bases unmatched to any gene: 11. CDR1 is LGHDT, CDR2 YNNKEL, per germline (reference sequence). The CDR3, as DNA: TGTGCCAGCAGCGCTCCGGGAGGGCCTACCAGGGAGCTGTTTTTT. Translated: CASSAPGGPTRELFF.

This clonotype was seen repeatedly, ten times or more. The V call is TRBV12-5, the J call TRBJ1-1; no reliable D call. Per germline, CDR1 LGHNT and CDR2 FRNRAP. Trimming left V 6 bases short and J 4 bases short, with 9 bases between. The CDR3 totals 12 residues. The CDR3 sequence is CASGRGSTEAFF. The CDR3 region has the DNA TGTGCTAGTGGCCGAGGAAGCACTGAAGCTTTCTTT.

V is TRBV13 and J is TRBJ2-2, with 8 bases identical to TRBD2. Germline trimming cut 5 bases from V and 4 bases from J; bases unmatched to any gene: 12. The CDR3 consists of 17 residues. CDR1 and CDR2 from the germline V gene are PRHDT and FYEKMQ (reference sequence). CDR3 sequence: CASSPTSDDMGTGELFF. The CDR3 nucleotides read TGTGCCAGCAGCCCGACTAGCGACGACATGGGCACCGGGGAGCTGTTTTTT. Looking up the rest from reference TRBV13 and TRBJ2-2 gives the full variable domain: AAGVIQSPRHLIKEKRETATLKCYPIPRHDTVYWYQQGPGQDPQFLISFYEKMQSDKGSIPDRFSAQQFSDYHSELNMSSLELGDSALYFCASSPTSDDMGTGELFFGEGSRLTVL.

The chain joins TRBV20-1 to TRBJ2-3; possible D gene TRBD2, 5 bases. Germline V CDR1 and CDR2: DFQATT, SNEGSKA (reference sequence). Trimming pared 6 bases from V and 0 bases from J, leaving 16 bases between. The CDR3 is 15 residues long. The CDR3 DNA follows: TGCAGTGCACCGCAGCGGCTTGCTAGCACAGATACGCAGTATTTT. Its translation is CSAPQRLASTDTQYF.

This chain links TRBV29-1 with TRBJ2-1; weak D call: TRBD2 (5 bases). Trimming took 8 bases from V and 5 from J, leaving 19 bases between them. Germline values: CDR1 SQVTM, CDR2 ANQGSEA. The CDR3 is made up of 14 amino acids. The CDR3 DNA follows: TGCAGCCTCCTCCGGGGAAGGGAGAACAATGAGCAGTTCTTC. Amino acids: CSLLRGRENNEQFF.

This clonotype was found many times. The chain combines TRBV11-2 with TRBJ2-6; TRBD1 matches 8 bases. The CDR3 totals 18 residues. Germline CDR1 is SGHAT and CDR2 is FQNNGV. Unmatched junction bases numbered 7, after V lost 3 bases and J lost 0 bases. The CDR3 is CASSLGGQGSSGANVLTF. The CDR3 DNA reads as TGTGCCAGCAGCTTGGGTGGACAGGGATCCTCTGGGGCCAACGTCCTGACTTTC.

This clonotype was seen a handful of times. The chain carries TRBV19 and TRBJ1-2; no clear D. Germline lookup yields CDR1 LNHDA and CDR2 SQIVND (reference sequence). This CDR3 region has 12 residues. V was clipped by 7 bases and J by 6 bases, with 12 bases between them. The CDR3 loop is CASTGRAHGYTF. The CDR3 DNA follows: TGTGCCAGTACTGGCAGAGCCCATGGCTACACCTTC.

The rearrangement joins TRBV30 to TRBJ1-1; no definite D call. CDR3 size: 12 residues. CDR1 is GTSNPN, CDR2 SVGIG, per germline (reference sequence). The V end lost 6 bases, the J end lost 1 base, and 9 bases lay between the germline ends. The CDR3: CACNDWNTEAFF. The CDR3 DNA reads TGTGCCTGCAATGACTGGAACACTGAAGCTTTCTTT.

This clonotype was counted many times. The genes are TRBV7-3 and TRBJ1-2; a possible D gene is TRBD1 (6 bases). Germline V gene lookup returns CDR1 SGHTA and CDR2 FQGTGA. The CDR3 contains 14 residues. Trimming pared 5 bases from V and 8 bases from J, leaving 18 bases between. CDR3 sequence (DNA): TGTGCCAGCAGCCAAGGGCAGGGGCATGGCGGCTACACCTTC. Translation gives CASSQGQGHGGYTF.

This clonotype appeared many times. The V and J genes are TRBV10-3 and TRBJ1-1; no clear D. Germline assignment: CDR1 ENHRY and CDR2 SYGVKD. Deletions cut 4 bases from V and 1 base from J, with 19 bases between. This CDR3 is built from 17 residues. The CDR3 bases are TGTGCCATCAGTGGGAGGGTGTCAACCCAAAGGAACACTGAAGCTTTCTTT. This codes for CAISGRVSTQRNTEAFF.